A selection of T cell receptor beta chains follows, all from one sample in a study of blood T cell repertoires in COVID-19. This table comes from immunoSEQ multiplex PCR, and its TCRdb copy is limited to in-frame clones, with some not included. The repertoire holds under 95,000 clones, with over 65% as singletons. The sequenced sample was peripheral blood. The receptors originated from a human donor in a cohort sampled during active COVID-19. Each CDR3 is given with its conserved first and last residue. Each record gives: clone size, J gene, CDR3 length, D gene, V gene, CDR3 protein, CDR3 DNA. D genes are given only for firm matches. Clone size appears in some rows only: once, few, many, or a class for an expanded clone.

size: few
J: TRBJ2-3
length: 14
D: -
V: TRBV11-3
CDR3: CASSSLSSTDTQYF
DNA: TGTGCCAGCAGCTCCTTATCTAGCACAGATACGCAGTATTTT

size: -
J: TRBJ2-1
length: 15
D: -
V: TRBV7-2
CDR3: CASSTGTGFYNEQFF
DNA: TGTGCCAGCAGCACAGGGACGGGGTTTTACAATGAGCAGTTCTTC

size: -
J: TRBJ2-1
length: 14
D: TRBD1
V: TRBV29-1
CDR3: CSAWTGLSYNEQFF
DNA: TGCAGCGCCTGGACAGGTTTATCCTACAATGAGCAGTTCTTC

size: -
J: TRBJ2-4
length: 20
D: TRBD1
V: TRBV10-3
CDR3: CAISESLGQGSGLAKNIQYF
DNA: TGTGCCATCAGTGAGTCGTTAGGACAGGGTTCCGGACTAGCCAAAAACATTCAGTACTTC

size: once
J: TRBJ2-4
length: 18
D: -
V: TRBV6-4
CDR3: CASSDSRDKEEAKNIQYF
DNA: TGTGCCAGCAGTGACTCGAGAGACAAGGAGGAAGCCAAAAACATTCAGTACTTC

size: -
J: TRBJ1-2
length: 16
D: TRBD1
V: TRBV27
CDR3: CASSLIGDRENYGYTF
DNA: TGTGCCAGCAGTTTAATAGGGGACAGGGAGAACTATGGCTACACCTTC

size: -
J: TRBJ1-2
length: 13
D: -
V: TRBV19
CDR3: CASSKQGFYGYTF
DNA: TGTGCCAGTAGTAAACAGGGTTTCTATGGCTACACCTTC

size: -
J: TRBJ1-5
length: 16
D: -
V: TRBV24-1
CDR3: CATSGGTQYSNQPQHF
DNA: TGTGCCACCAGTGGTGGGACACAGTATAGCAATCAGCCCCAGCATTTT

size: -
J: TRBJ2-1
length: 15
D: -
V: TRBV9
CDR3: CASSVEVAPLLEQFF
DNA: TGTGCCAGCAGCGTAGAGGTAGCGCCCTTGCTGGAGCAGTTCTTC

size: -
J: TRBJ2-3
length: 15
D: TRBD2
V: TRBV2
CDR3: CASSEAAGAPATQYF
DNA: TGTGCCAGCAGTGAAGCAGCGGGGGCCCCCGCTACGCAGTATTTT

size: -
J: TRBJ1-4
length: 16
D: -
V: TRBV7-9
CDR3: CASSLGWGAHNEKLFF
DNA: TGTGCCAGCAGCTTAGGGTGGGGAGCCCATAATGAAAAACTGTTTTTT

size: -
J: TRBJ2-3
length: 15
D: -
V: TRBV7-9
CDR3: CASSLGPGGTDTQYF
DNA: TGTGCCAGCAGCTTAGGGCCCGGGGGCACAGATACGCAGTATTTT

size: -
J: TRBJ2-5
length: 13
D: -
V: TRBV2
CDR3: CASRRDTEETQYF
DNA: TGTGCCAGCAGACGGGACACAGAAGAGACCCAGTACTTC

size: -
J: TRBJ2-7
length: 15
D: TRBD1
V: TRBV5-4
CDR3: CASSPRQGSSYEQYF
DNA: TGTGCCAGCAGCCCAAGACAGGGTAGCTCCTACGAGCAGTACTTC

size: -
J: TRBJ2-5
length: 16
D: TRBD1
V: TRBV10-3
CDR3: CAIRPGQGMDQETQYF
DNA: TGTGCCATCAGACCGGGACAGGGGATGGACCAAGAGACCCAGTACTTC

size: few
J: TRBJ2-1
length: 17
D: TRBD1
V: TRBV9
CDR3: CASSAATTGGRGNEQFF
DNA: TGTGCCAGCAGCGCCGCCACGACAGGGGGTCGAGGCAATGAGCAGTTCTTC

size: -
J: TRBJ1-1
length: 14
D: -
V: TRBV29-1
CDR3: CSVEPSAKGTEAFF
DNA: TGCAGCGTTGAACCGTCGGCCAAGGGGACTGAAGCTTTCTTT

size: -
J: TRBJ1-1
length: 14
D: -
V: TRBV5-4
CDR3: CASSFPGRDTEAFF
DNA: TGTGCCAGCAGCTTTCCGGGGAGAGATACTGAAGCTTTCTTT

size: few
J: TRBJ2-7
length: 12
D: -
V: TRBV18
CDR3: CASSPRGGEQYF
DNA: TGTGCCAGCTCACCCAGGGGTGGCGAGCAGTACTTC

size: -
J: TRBJ2-1
length: 16
D: -
V: TRBV5-1
CDR3: CASSHGQGGTYNEQFF
DNA: TGCGCCAGCAGCCACGGACAGGGAGGGACCTACAATGAGCAGTTCTTC

size: -
J: TRBJ2-4
length: 14
D: TRBD1
V: TRBV7-9
CDR3: CASRYDRAGNIQYF
DNA: TGTGCCAGCAGATACGACAGGGCGGGAAACATTCAGTACTTC

size: -
J: TRBJ2-7
length: 14
D: TRBD1
V: TRBV6-6
CDR3: CASSYPGQGYEQYF
DNA: TGTGCCAGCAGTTACCCGGGACAGGGCTACGAGCAGTACTTC

size: -
J: TRBJ2-7
length: 15
D: -
V: TRBV6-5
CDR3: CASSYSSPYSYEQYF
DNA: TGTGCCAGCAGTTACTCATCACCCTACTCCTACGAGCAGTACTTC

size: -
J: TRBJ2-2
length: 17
D: TRBD1
V: TRBV25-1
CDR3: CASSGRDRSGNTGELFF
DNA: TGTGCCAGCAGTGGCCGGGACAGGAGTGGGAACACCGGGGAGCTGTTTTTT

size: -
J: TRBJ2-2
length: 13
D: -
V: TRBV24-1
CDR3: CATEGRITGELFF
DNA: TGTGCCACCGAGGGGAGGATTACCGGGGAGCTGTTTTTT

size: few
J: TRBJ2-1
length: 15
D: -
V: TRBV5-1
CDR3: CASSLGWGLYNEQFF
DNA: TGCGCCAGCAGCTTGGGATGGGGGCTTTACAATGAGCAGTTCTTC

size: -
J: TRBJ2-1
length: 15
D: TRBD2
V: TRBV7-9
CDR3: CASSLASGSKDEQFF
DNA: TGTGCCAGCAGCTTAGCTAGCGGGAGTAAGGATGAGCAGTTCTTC

size: -
J: TRBJ2-5
length: 15
D: -
V: TRBV5-5
CDR3: CASSLVYAPGETQYF
DNA: TGTGCCAGCAGCTTGGTGTACGCGCCGGGAGAGACCCAGTACTTC

size: -
J: TRBJ2-7
length: 14
D: -
V: TRBV21-1
CDR3: CASSQGDVSYEQYF
DNA: TGTGCCAGCAGCCAGGGGGATGTCTCCTACGAGCAGTACTTC

size: -
J: TRBJ2-3
length: 14
D: -
V: TRBV6-1
CDR3: CASSENWSTDTQYF
DNA: TGTGCCAGCAGTGAAAACTGGAGCACAGATACGCAGTATTTT

size: once
J: TRBJ1-2
length: 13
D: TRBD1
V: TRBV19
CDR3: CATQYRGNYGYTF
DNA: TGTGCCACCCAGTACAGGGGCAACTATGGCTACACCTTC

size: -
J: TRBJ2-3
length: 18
D: TRBD1
V: TRBV4-2
CDR3: CASSTPQDRGFDTDTQYF
DNA: TGTGCCAGCAGCACCCCCCAAGACAGGGGTTTTGACACAGATACGCAGTATTTT

size: -
J: TRBJ1-2
length: 13
D: -
V: TRBV6-6
CDR3: CASGLTGMDGYTF
DNA: TGTGCCAGCGGCTTAACAGGGATGGATGGCTACACCTTC

size: -
J: TRBJ2-1
length: 14
D: TRBD1
V: TRBV7-9
CDR3: CASSSTGGIDEQFF
DNA: TGTGCCAGCAGCTCTACAGGGGGCATCGATGAGCAGTTCTTC

size: -
J: TRBJ1-2
length: 14
D: -
V: TRBV18
CDR3: CASSPPQAYYGYTF
DNA: TGTGCCAGCTCACCACCGCAGGCCTACTATGGCTACACCTTC

size: -
J: TRBJ2-7
length: 13
D: -
V: TRBV6-6
CDR3: CASATEVNYEQYF
DNA: TGTGCCAGCGCGACAGAAGTTAACTACGAGCAGTACTTC

size: -
J: TRBJ2-7
length: 16
D: TRBD2
V: TRBV5-1
CDR3: CASSLGLAGISYEQYF
DNA: TGCGCCAGCAGCTTGGGACTAGCGGGAATCTCCTACGAGCAGTACTTC

size: -
J: TRBJ2-7
length: 11
D: -
V: TRBV12-3/TRBV12-4
CDR3: CASRRDYEQYF
DNA: TGTGCCAGCAGGCGGGACTACGAGCAGTACTTC

size: few
J: TRBJ1-2
length: 15
D: -
V: TRBV28
CDR3: CASSLYSDSGYGYTF
DNA: TGTGCCAGCAGTTTATATTCGGACAGCGGCTATGGCTACACCTTC

size: -
J: TRBJ2-2
length: 14
D: -
V: TRBV7-8
CDR3: CASSWGANTGELFF
DNA: TGTGCCAGCAGCTGGGGGGCGAACACCGGGGAGCTGTTTTTT

size: -
J: TRBJ2-7
length: 13
D: TRBD1
V: TRBV6-5
CDR3: CATLRDSGSEQYF
DNA: TGTGCCACGCTCCGGGACAGCGGTTCCGAGCAGTACTTC

size: -
J: TRBJ1-5
length: 15
D: TRBD1
V: TRBV24-1
CDR3: CATSGKGQGGQPQHF
DNA: TGTGCCACCAGTGGTAAAGGACAGGGCGGTCAGCCCCAGCATTTT

size: -
J: TRBJ1-3
length: 13
D: TRBD1
V: TRBV2
CDR3: CASSLSPGTGYRF
DNA: TGTGCCAGCAGTTTGAGTCCCGGGACAGGGTATCGGTTT

size: -
J: TRBJ1-3
length: 12
D: TRBD1
V: TRBV30
CDR3: CAWGGQGDTIYF
DNA: TGTGCCTGGGGGGGACAGGGAGACACCATATATTTT

size: -
J: TRBJ2-1
length: 15
D: TRBD2
V: TRBV11-3
CDR3: CASSFYSGTENEQFF
DNA: TGTGCCAGCAGCTTCTATAGCGGGACGGAGAATGAGCAGTTCTTC

size: -
J: TRBJ2-1
length: 13
D: -
V: TRBV2
CDR3: CASNQGSYNEQFF
DNA: TGTGCCAGCAATCAGGGCTCCTACAATGAGCAGTTCTTC

size: -
J: TRBJ1-1
length: 13
D: -
V: TRBV19
CDR3: CASSIRGRTEAFF
DNA: TGTGCCAGTAGTATTCGCGGGAGGACTGAAGCTTTCTTT

size: -
J: TRBJ2-7
length: 17
D: -
V: TRBV21-1
CDR3: CASSTPGLAGTPYEQYF
DNA: TGTGCCAGCAGCACCCCGGGACTAGCGGGAACACCCTACGAGCAGTACTTC

size: few
J: TRBJ1-5
length: 15
D: TRBD1
V: TRBV10-3
CDR3: CAISRDRGSNQPQHF
DNA: TGTGCCATCAGTAGGGACAGGGGAAGCAATCAGCCCCAGCATTTT

size: -
J: TRBJ2-5
length: 15
D: -
V: TRBV27
CDR3: CASSKKGGSGWTQYF
DNA: TGTGCCAGCAGTAAGAAGGGCGGGTCTGGTTGGACCCAGTACTTC

size: -
J: TRBJ2-3
length: 13
D: -
V: TRBV6-5
CDR3: CASTRGGTDTQYF
DNA: TGTGCCAGCACTCGCGGGGGCACAGATACGCAGTATTTT

size: -
J: TRBJ2-2
length: 16
D: -
V: TRBV11-2
CDR3: CASSLVYGRGIGELFF
DNA: TGTGCCAGCAGCTTAGTTTACGGGAGAGGGATCGGGGAGCTGTTTTTT